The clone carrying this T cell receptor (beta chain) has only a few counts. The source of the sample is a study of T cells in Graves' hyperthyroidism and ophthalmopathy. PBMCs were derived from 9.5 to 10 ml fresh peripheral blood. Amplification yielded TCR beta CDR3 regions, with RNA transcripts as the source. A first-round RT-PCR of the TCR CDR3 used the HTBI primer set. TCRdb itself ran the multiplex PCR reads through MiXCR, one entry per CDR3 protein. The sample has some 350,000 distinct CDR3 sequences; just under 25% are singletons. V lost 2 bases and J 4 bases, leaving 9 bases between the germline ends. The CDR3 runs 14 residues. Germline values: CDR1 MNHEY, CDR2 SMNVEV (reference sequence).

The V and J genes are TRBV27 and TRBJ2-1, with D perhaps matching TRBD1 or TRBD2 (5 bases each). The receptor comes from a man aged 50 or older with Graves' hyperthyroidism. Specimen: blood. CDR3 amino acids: CASSLVEGYNEQFF. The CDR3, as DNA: TGTGCCAGCAGTTTAGTAGAGGGGTACAATGAGCAGTTCTTC.